This T cell receptor beta chain comes out of a study of T cell responses to AZD1222 COVID-19 vaccine. The length of the CDR3 is 16 residues. V was clipped by 2 bases and J by 5 bases; unmatched bases: 8. Germline V CDR1 and CDR2: SGHTA, FQGNSA. About this clone: Its antigen is not identified.

Generated by immunoSEQ multiplex PCR, the TCRdb table keeps only in-frame clones and is missing some. Here the sample spans about 200,000 clones, over 80% being singletons. Study-wide points: Mostly white British, mostly female donors; authors suggested clonal diversity may be underestimated.

The chain links TRBV7-2 to TRBJ2-3; TRBD2 matches at 9 bases. Here the sequenced sample was peripheral blood, taken on day 0 of AZD1222 vaccination. The source of this sequence is an adult in good health. CDR3 DNA sequence: TGTGCCAGCAGCTTACTCGGCGGGGGGGCCGGAGATACGCAGTATTTT. Translating gives CASSLLGGGAGDTQYF.